The clone carrying this T cell receptor (beta chain) was seen a few times. The data belong to a study of control samples from healthy donors and cancer patients. CDR1 and CDR2 from the germline V gene are LNHDA and SQIVND (reference sequence). This CDR3 spans 13 amino acids. Trimming cost V 8 bases and J 2 bases; bases outside gene matches: 6. Clones were sequenced by immunoSEQ multiplex PCR, and TCRdb holds only the in-frame ones, with some missing. The repertoire holds some 130,000 clones, with 75% to 95% as singletons. J is TRBJ2-7 and V is TRBV19; the match to TRBD1 covers 7 bases. The source of this sequence is a man between 40 and 49 years old in good health. Sequencing was done on a sample of blood. CDR3 nucleotide sequence: TGTGCCAGTGCCCGGACAGGCCCCTACGAGCAGTACTTC. It translates to CASARTGPYEQYF.